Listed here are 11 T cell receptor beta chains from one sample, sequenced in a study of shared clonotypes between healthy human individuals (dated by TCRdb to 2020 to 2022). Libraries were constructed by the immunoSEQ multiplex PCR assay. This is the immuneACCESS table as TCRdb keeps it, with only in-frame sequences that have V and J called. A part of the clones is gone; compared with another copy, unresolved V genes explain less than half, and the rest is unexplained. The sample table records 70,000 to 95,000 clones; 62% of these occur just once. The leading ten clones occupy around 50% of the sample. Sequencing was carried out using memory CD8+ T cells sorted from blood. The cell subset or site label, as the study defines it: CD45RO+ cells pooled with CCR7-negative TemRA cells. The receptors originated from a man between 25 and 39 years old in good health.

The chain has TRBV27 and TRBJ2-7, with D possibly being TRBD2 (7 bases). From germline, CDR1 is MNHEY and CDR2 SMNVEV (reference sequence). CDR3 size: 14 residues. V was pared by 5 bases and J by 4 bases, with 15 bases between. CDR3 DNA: TGTGCCAGCAGTCGAGGGGGGGGTGGGTACGAGCAGTACTTC. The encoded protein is CASSRGGGGYEQYF.

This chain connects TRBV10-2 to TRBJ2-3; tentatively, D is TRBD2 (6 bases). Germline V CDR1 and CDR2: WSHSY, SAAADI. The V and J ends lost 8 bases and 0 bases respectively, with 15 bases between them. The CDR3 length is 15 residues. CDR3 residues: CASSLGLASTDTQYF. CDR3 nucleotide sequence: TGCGCCAGCTCCCTCGGGCTAGCGAGCACAGATACGCAGTATTTT.

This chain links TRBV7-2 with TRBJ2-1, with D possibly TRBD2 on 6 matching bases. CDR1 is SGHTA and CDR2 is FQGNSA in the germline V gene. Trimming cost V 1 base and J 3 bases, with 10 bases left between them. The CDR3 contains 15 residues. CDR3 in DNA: TGTGCCAGCAGCTTAGTTCGGGGGATCTACAATGAGCAGTTCTTC. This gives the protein CASSLVRGIYNEQFF.

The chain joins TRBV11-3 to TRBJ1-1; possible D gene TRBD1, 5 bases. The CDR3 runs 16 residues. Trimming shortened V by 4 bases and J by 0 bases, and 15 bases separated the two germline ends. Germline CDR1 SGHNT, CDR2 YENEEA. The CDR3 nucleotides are TGTGCCAGCAGCTCTACAGGTCAGGAGGTGAACACTGAAGCTTTCTTT. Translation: CASSSTGQEVNTEAFF.

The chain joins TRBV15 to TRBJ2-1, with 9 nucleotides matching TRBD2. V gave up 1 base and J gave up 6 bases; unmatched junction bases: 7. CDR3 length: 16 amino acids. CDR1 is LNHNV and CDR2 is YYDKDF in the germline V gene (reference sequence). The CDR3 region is CATSRVGGGRANEQFF. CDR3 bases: TGTGCCACCAGCAGAGTAGGGGGCGGGAGGGCCAATGAGCAGTTCTTC.

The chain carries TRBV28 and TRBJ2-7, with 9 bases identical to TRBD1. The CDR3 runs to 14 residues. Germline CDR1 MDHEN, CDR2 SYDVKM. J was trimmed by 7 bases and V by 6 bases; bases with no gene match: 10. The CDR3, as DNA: TGTGCCAGCAGACGGACAGGGGAGAATTGGGAGCAGTACTTC. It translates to CASRRTGENWEQYF.

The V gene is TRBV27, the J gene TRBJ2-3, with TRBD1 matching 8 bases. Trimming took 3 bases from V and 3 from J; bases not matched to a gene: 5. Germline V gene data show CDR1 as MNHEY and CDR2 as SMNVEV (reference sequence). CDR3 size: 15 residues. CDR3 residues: CASSFVTGATDTQYF. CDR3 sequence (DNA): TGTGCCAGCAGTTTTGTGACAGGGGCAACAGATACGCAGTATTTT.

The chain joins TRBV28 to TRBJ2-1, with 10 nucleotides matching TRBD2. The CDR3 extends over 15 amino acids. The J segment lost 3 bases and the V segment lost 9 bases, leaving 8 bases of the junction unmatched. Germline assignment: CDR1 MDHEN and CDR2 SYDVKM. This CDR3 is CASQSGTSVYNEQFF. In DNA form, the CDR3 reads TGTGCCAGTCAGAGCGGGACTAGCGTCTACAATGAGCAGTTCTTC. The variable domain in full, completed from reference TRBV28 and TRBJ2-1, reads DVKVTQSSRYLVKRTGEKVFLECVQDMDHENMFWYRQDPGLGLRLIYFSYDVKMKEKGDIPEGYSVSREKKERFSLILESASTNQTSMYLCASQSGTSVYNEQFFGPGTRLTVL.

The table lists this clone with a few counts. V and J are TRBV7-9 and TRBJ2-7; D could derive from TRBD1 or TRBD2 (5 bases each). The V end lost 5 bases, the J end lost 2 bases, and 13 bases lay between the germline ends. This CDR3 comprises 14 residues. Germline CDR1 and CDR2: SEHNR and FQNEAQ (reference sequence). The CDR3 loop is CASSGRDGTYEQYF. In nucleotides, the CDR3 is TGTGCCAGCAGCGGACGGGACGGAACCTACGAGCAGTACTTC.

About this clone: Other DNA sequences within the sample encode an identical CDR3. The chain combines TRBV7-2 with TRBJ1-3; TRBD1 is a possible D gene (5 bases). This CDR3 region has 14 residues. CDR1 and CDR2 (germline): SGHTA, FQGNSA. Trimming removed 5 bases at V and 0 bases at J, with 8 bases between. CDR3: CASSPGTSGNTIYF. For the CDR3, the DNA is TGTGCCAGCAGCCCCGGGACCTCTGGAAACACCATATATTTT.

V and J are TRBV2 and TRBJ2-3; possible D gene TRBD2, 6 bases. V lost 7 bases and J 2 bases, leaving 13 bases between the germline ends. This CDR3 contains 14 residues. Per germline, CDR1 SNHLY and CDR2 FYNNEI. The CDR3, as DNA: TGTGCCAGCAAATCGCTAGCGAACACAGATACGCAGTATTTT. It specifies CASKSLANTDTQYF.